This entry concerns a single TCR beta chain. Its antigen is currently unknown. The CDR3 length is 13 residues. CDR1 SGDLS and CDR2 YYNGEE come from the germline V gene. Between the trimmed V and J ends, which lost 7 bases and 9 bases, there was a span of 17 bases. These data come from a study of radiotherapy plus CTLA-4 blockade in lung cancer. Study-level points and caveats: Together with interferon-beta, which increased in serum after radiation, early dynamic changes in blood T cell clones were reportedly the best predictors of response. Expansion in blood of tumor-derived TCR clones was seen after radiotherapy plus ipilimumab.

With ipilimumab providing CTLA-4 blockade, focal radiation was administered to patients who had chemo-refractory metastatic non-small-cell lung cancer. TCRdb's table, derived via immunoSEQ multiplex PCR, lists solely in-frame clones and lacks some. The sample shows 90,000 or so clones, roughly 80% of them seen only once. This sequence joins TRBV9 and TRBJ1-3, with D unresolved. The sequence was obtained from a human donor with non-small cell lung cancer who had stable disease on radiotherapy plus ipilimumab. The sample in question was peripheral blood, obtained from a patient treated with radiotherapy plus ipilimumab. CDR3 loop: CASGPAARPTIYF. The CDR3 DNA reads TGTGCCAGCGGGCCCGCTGCGCGGCCCACCATATATTTT.